What follows is one T cell receptor beta chain and its context. This sample was taken from a study of shared clonotypes between healthy human individuals. After removal of 6 bases from V and 4 bases from J, the junction contained 5 bases not matched to a gene. Germline CDR1 is MDHEN and CDR2 is SYDVKM. The CDR3 is made up of 14 amino acids. CD45RO negativity and positive selection for CCR7 defined naive CD8 cells, a population that excluded terminally differentiated effector memory CD45RA+ cells. TCRdb keeps only in-frame clones here, not all; method: immunoSEQ multiplex PCR. The data hold under 1 million clones, with approximately 96% observed a single time.

The V gene is TRBV28, the J gene TRBJ1-4; TRBD1 matches at 7 bases. The sequenced sample was naive CD8+ T cells sorted from blood. The TCR sequence derives from a man aged 30 to 39 in good health. The CDR3 nucleotides are TGTGCCAGCAGCCCCCGGGACAGTAATGAAAAACTGTTTTTT. Translation gives CASSPRDSNEKLFF.